The count of the clone carrying this T cell receptor beta chain is one. The sample comes from a study of graft-versus-host responses after intestinal transplantation. About the study: Transplants given to recipients were multivisceral, liver-intestinal, or isolated intestinal.

Profiling relied on immunoSEQ multiplex PCR, and the TCRdb table lists in-frame clones only, not all of them. Counted here are about a thousand clones, approximately 95% occurring once; the ten biggest clones make up about 4%. The V end was cut by 7 bases, the J end by 5 bases, with 18 bases between. The germline V gene has CDR1 MNHNS and CDR2 SASEGT. CDR3 size: 15 residues. V and J are TRBV6-1 and TRBJ2-1; possibly TRBD2 for D (6 bases). Sequences were derived from PBMCs, sampled 9 days after transplant. This receptor was obtained from a human patient who received an intestinal transplant, so some T cells may come from the graft donor. CDR3 bases: TGTGCCAGCACCTTCCGGGAGCTCCCGAACAATGAGCAGTTCTTC. Encoded protein: CASTFRELPNNEQFF.